One and the same sample provided the 19 T cell receptor beta chains below, sequenced in a study of cytomegalovirus exposure and HLA in healthy donors. The study ran its PCR with 60 Vbeta and 13 Jbeta primers. Produced via immunoSEQ multiplex PCR; TCRdb's table is partial and in-frame only. Here the sample spans fewer than 200,000 clones, around 79% being singletons. Source material: PBMCs. The receptors here all came from a male donor in good health and CMV-seropositive.

The rearrangement joins TRBV6-6 to TRBJ2-3; TRBD2 is a possible D gene (5 bases). Germline V gives CDR1 MNHNY, CDR2 SVGAGI (reference sequence). This CDR3 comprises 13 residues. Trimming stripped 0 bases from V and 6 bases from J, with 7 bases between. The CDR3 reads CASSYSPGDTQYF. In DNA, the CDR3 is TGTGCCAGCAGTTACTCCCCGGGGGATACGCAGTATTTT.

The rearrangement uses TRBV7-3 and TRBJ1-1; a weak D match, TRBD1 (5 bases). Trimming shortened V by 5 bases and J by 4 bases, and 14 bases separated the two germline ends. The CDR3 is 14 amino acids. CDR1 and CDR2 from the germline V gene are SGHTA and FQGTGA. DNA of the CDR3: TGTGCCAGCAGCGCGCAGGGCGGTGGCACTGAAGCTTTCTTT. Protein product: CASSAQGGGTEAFF. The full variable domain, its missing parts supplied by reference TRBV7-3 and TRBJ1-1, is GAGVSQTPSNKVTEKGKYVELRCDPISGHTALYWYRQSLGQGPEFLIYFQGTGAADDSGLPNDRFFAVRPEGSVSTLKIQRTERGDSAVYLCASSAQGGGTEAFFGQGTRLTVV.

V gene TRBV7-9 combines with J gene TRBJ1-1; 9 nucleotides agree with TRBD1. Trimming removed 4 bases from V and 4 bases from J; junction bases left unmatched: 4. This CDR3 spans 14 amino acids. Per germline, CDR1 SEHNR and CDR2 FQNEAQ (reference sequence). In DNA form, the CDR3 reads TGTGCCAGCAGCTCTGTGACAGGGGGCACTGAAGCTTTCTTT. Translated, it gives CASSSVTGGTEAFF. The full variable domain, completed using reference TRBV7-9 and TRBJ1-1, is DTGVSQNPRHKITKRGQNVTFRCDPISEHNRLYWYRQTLGQGPEFLTYFQNEAQLEKSRLLSDRFSAERPKGSFSTLEIQRTEQGDSAMYLCASSSVTGGTEAFFGQGTRLTVV.

The V call is TRBV30, the J call TRBJ1-5; D perhaps matches TRBD1 (6 bases). The CDR3 covers 19 residues. The germline CDR1 and CDR2 sequences are GTSNPN and SVGIG (reference sequence). V lost 1 base, J lost 3 bases, and 25 bases lay in between. The CDR3 DNA is TGTGCCTGGAGTGCCCCCCGGGGCAGGGGCCATCTCCCCAATCAGCCCCAGCATTTT. This gives the protein CAWSAPRGRGHLPNQPQHF.

This clone was recorded a few times. This chain uses TRBV27 with TRBJ1-4; TRBD1 might be the D (5 bases). The CDR3 runs 14 residues. Trimming removed 3 bases at V and 5 bases at J, with 10 bases between. CDR1 and CDR2 (germline): MNHEY, SMNVEV (reference sequence). CDR3 bases: TGTGCCAGCAGTTTCCTCGGGGGGAATGAAAAACTGTTTTTT. This encodes CASSFLGGNEKLFF.

In its sample, this clone was seen once. V gene TRBV10-3 combines with J gene TRBJ2-5; 7 nucleotides agree with TRBD2. Germline V gives CDR1 ENHRY, CDR2 SYGVKD. CDR3 length: 12 residues. With 10 bases clipped from V and 5 bases from J, the junction kept 7 bases outside the gene matches. The CDR3 here is CATLAEGETQYF. CDR3 DNA: TGTGCCACCCTAGCGGAGGGCGAGACCCAGTACTTC.

The rearrangement uses TRBV9 and TRBJ2-5, with D possibly being TRBD2 (5 bases). V was clipped by 0 bases and J by 5 bases, with 14 bases between them. This CDR3 is built from 15 residues. Germline V gives CDR1 SGDLS, CDR2 YYNGEE. The CDR3, as DNA: TGTGCCAGCAGCGTAGCCGGACGCGGGTGGGAGACCCAGTACTTC. Translation gives CASSVAGRGWETQYF. Full variable domain (missing parts from reference TRBV9 and TRBJ2-5): DSGVTQTPKHLITATGQRVTLRCSPRSGDLSVYWYQQSLDQGLQFLIQYYNGEERAKGNILERFSAQQFPDLHSELNLSSLELGDSALYFCASSVAGRGWETQYFGPGTRLLVL.

This clone was seen a few times. This chain links TRBV10-1 with TRBJ1-5; D is uncertain. The CDR3 is 12 amino acids. From germline, CDR1 is WNHNN and CDR2 SYGVQD (reference sequence). V lost 8 bases to trimming and J lost 7 bases, with 12 bases between them. The CDR3 sequence is CASLDRRQPQHF. For the CDR3, the DNA is TGCGCCAGCCTCGACCGGAGGCAGCCCCAGCATTTT.

The chain is built from TRBV5-8 and TRBJ2-1; 9 bases map to TRBD2. CDR3 length equals 17 residues. The J segment lost 8 bases and the V segment lost 0 bases, leaving 12 bases of the junction unmatched. CDR1 SGHTS and CDR2 YDEGEE come from the germline V gene. The CDR3 here is CASSLEVSGGPLDEQFF. CDR3 DNA sequence: TGTGCCAGCAGCTTGGAGGTTAGCGGGGGCCCTTTAGATGAGCAGTTCTTC.

The chain has TRBV2 and TRBJ1-3, with a tentative D call TRBD1 (6 bases). Germline-derived CDR1 and CDR2 are SNHLY and FYNNEI. This CDR3 is 16 amino acids long. The V gene lost 3 bases and the J gene lost 3 bases, with 15 bases spanning the gap. The CDR3, as DNA: TGTGCCAGCAGTGAGGGGGGGCGCAACTTTGGAAACACCATATATTTT. Its protein product is CASSEGGRNFGNTIYF.

The chain links TRBV7-2 to TRBJ2-7, with 16 bases identical to TRBD2. The CDR3 totals 16 residues. V dropped 5 bases and J dropped 5; count of bases not matched to a gene: 6. From germline, CDR1 is SGHTA and CDR2 FQGNSA. This CDR3 reads CASSRGLAGGIHEQYF. CDR3 nucleotide sequence: TGTGCCAGCAGCCGGGGACTAGCGGGGGGGATCCACGAGCAGTACTTC.

V usage is TRBV4-3 and J usage is TRBJ2-6; D possibly corresponds to TRBD2 (5 bases). With 4 bases removed from V and 0 bases from J, the gap between germline ends came to 7 bases. CDR3 length: 15 residues. The germline V gene has CDR1 LGHNA and CDR2 YSLEER. The CDR3 DNA is TGCGCCAGCAGCCCGGGGAGCTCTGGGGCCAACGTCCTGACTTTC. Its protein product is CASSPGSSGANVLTF.

This clone was seen only a few times. The chain carries TRBV7-6 and TRBJ1-1; possibly TRBD1 for D (5 bases). Trimming shortened V by 1 base and J by 1 base, and 13 bases separated the two germline ends. Germline values: CDR1 SGHVS, CDR2 FNYEAQ. The CDR3 spans 16 residues. The CDR3 sequence is CASSLGPLTANTEAFF. In nucleotides, the CDR3 is TGTGCCAGCAGCTTAGGGCCTTTGACAGCGAACACTGAAGCTTTCTTT.

CDR3 protein: CASSEWGRGNTEAFF. The CDR3 nucleotides read TGTGCCAGCAGTGAATGGGGGAGGGGTAACACTGAAGCTTTCTTT. The genes are TRBV25-1 and TRBJ1-1; TRBD1 is a possible D gene (5 bases). The ends were cut back, 1 base at V and 2 bases at J, with 11 bases in the middle. The V gene's germline CDR1 is MGHDK and CDR2 SYGVNS. There are 15 residues in the CDR3.

This chain connects TRBV4-3 to TRBJ2-3; 8 bases map to TRBD2. The CDR3 is made up of 16 amino acids. V lost 1 base and J lost 4; bases outside the gene matches: 7. Germline assignment: CDR1 LGHNA and CDR2 YSLEER. CDR3 bases: TGCGCCAGCAGCCAAGGTGGTAGCGGGGTTGCAGATACGCAGTATTTT. It encodes CASSQGGSGVADTQYF.

This clone has a single count. The rearrangement links TRBV13 to TRBJ1-2, with 8 bases identical to TRBD1. Per the germline V gene, CDR1 is PRHDT and CDR2 is FYEKMQ (reference sequence). Germline trimming cut 5 bases from V and 6 bases from J; bases unmatched to any gene: 14. This CDR3 region has 16 residues. CDR3: CASSRRTGSPFDGYTF. Written as DNA, the CDR3 is TGTGCCAGCAGCCGCAGGACAGGGTCGCCGTTTGATGGCTACACCTTC.

Comment on this clone: Its ends do not fully match the called genes, so a read error is possible. The gene calls are TRBV7-9 and TRBJ1-1; D gene ambiguous. Germline-derived CDR1 and CDR2 are SEHNR and FQNEAQ (reference sequence). The CDR3 runs to 13 residues. CDR3 loop: CASSLYSEPERRF. In DNA, the CDR3 is TGTGCCAGCAGCTTATATTCCGAACCAGAGCGACGCTTT.

The chain combines TRBV29-1 with TRBJ2-7; 8 bases align to TRBD1. V was clipped by 5 bases and J by 6 bases; unmatched bases: 9. The germline gives CDR1 SQVTM, CDR2 ANQGSEA. The CDR3 spans 13 residues. CDR3 region: CSVFLSTGAEQYF. CDR3 nucleotides: TGCAGCGTTTTCCTATCGACAGGGGCCGAGCAGTACTTC.

A single count supports this clone. The chain links TRBV7-8 to TRBJ1-2; perhaps TRBD1 as D (6 bases). This CDR3 is built from 15 residues. The germline gives CDR1 SGHVS, CDR2 FQNEAQ. Trimming pared 5 bases from V and 8 bases from J, leaving 21 bases between. The CDR3 protein is CASSPRGGRGMGYTF. The CDR3 DNA reads as TGTGCCAGCAGCCCAAGGGGGGGCAGGGGTATGGGCTACACCTTC.